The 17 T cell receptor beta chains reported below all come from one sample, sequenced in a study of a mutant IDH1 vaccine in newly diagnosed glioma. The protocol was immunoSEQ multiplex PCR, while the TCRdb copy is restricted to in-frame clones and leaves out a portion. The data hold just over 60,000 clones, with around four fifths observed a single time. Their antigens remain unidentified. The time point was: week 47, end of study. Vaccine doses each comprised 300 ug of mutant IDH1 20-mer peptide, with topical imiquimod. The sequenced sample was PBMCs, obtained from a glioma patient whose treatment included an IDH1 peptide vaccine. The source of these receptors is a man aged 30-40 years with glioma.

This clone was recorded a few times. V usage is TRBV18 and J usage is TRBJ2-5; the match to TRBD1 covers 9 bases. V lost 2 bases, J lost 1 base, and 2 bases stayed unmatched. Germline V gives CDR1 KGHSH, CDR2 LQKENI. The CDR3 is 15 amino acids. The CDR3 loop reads CASSPETGGQETQYF. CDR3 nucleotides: TGTGCCAGCTCACCAGAGACAGGGGGCCAAGAGACCCAGTACTTC.

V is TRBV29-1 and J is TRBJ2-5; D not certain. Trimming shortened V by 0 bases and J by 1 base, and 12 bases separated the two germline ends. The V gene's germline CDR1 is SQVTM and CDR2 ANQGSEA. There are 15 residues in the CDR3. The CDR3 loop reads CSVEDLEQTQETQYF. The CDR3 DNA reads TGCAGCGTTGAAGATCTTGAGCAGACCCAAGAGACCCAGTACTTC.

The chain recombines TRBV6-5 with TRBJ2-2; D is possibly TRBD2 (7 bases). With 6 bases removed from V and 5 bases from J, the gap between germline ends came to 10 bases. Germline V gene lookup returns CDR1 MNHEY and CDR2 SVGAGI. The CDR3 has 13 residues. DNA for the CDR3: TGTGCCAGCAGAAGGGGGGGGACCGGGGAGCTGTTTTTT. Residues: CASRRGGTGELFF.

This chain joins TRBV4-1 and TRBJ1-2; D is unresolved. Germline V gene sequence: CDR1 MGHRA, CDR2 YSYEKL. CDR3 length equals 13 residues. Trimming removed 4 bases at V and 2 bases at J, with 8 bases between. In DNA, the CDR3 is TGCGCCAGCAGCCGACCCATGAACTATGGCTACACCTTC. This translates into CASSRPMNYGYTF.

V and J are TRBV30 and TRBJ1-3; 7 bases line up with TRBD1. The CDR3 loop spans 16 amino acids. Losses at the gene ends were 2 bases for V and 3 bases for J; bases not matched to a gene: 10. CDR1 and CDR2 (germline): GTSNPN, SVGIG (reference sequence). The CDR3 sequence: CAWSLRGRGLGNTIYF. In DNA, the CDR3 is TGTGCCTGGAGTTTGCGTGGGAGGGGGCTTGGAAACACCATATATTTT.

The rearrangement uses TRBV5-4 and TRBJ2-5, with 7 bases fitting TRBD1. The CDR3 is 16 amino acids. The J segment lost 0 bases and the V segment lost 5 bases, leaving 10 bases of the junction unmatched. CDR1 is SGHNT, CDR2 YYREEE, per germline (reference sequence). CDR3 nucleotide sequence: TGTGCCAGCAGTCCCGGACAGGCCCGGTACCAAGAGACCCAGTACTTC. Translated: CASSPGQARYQETQYF. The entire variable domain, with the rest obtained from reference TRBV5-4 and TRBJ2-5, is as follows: ETGVTQSPTHLIKTRGQQVTLRCSSQSGHNTVSWYQQALGQGPQFIFQYYREEENGRGNFPPRFSGLQFPNYSSELNVNALELDDSALYLCASSPGQARYQETQYFGPGTRLLVL.

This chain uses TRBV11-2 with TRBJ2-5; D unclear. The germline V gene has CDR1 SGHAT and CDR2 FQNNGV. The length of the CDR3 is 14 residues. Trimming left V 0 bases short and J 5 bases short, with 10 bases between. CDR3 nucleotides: TGTGCCAGCAGCTTAGATCGGTCACGGGAGACCCAGTACTTC. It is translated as CASSLDRSRETQYF.

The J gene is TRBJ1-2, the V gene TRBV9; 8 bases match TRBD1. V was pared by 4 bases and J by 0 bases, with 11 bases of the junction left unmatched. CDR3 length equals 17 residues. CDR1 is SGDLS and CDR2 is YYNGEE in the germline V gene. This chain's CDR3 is CASSNTPGQVSNYGYTF. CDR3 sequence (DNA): TGTGCCAGCAGCAACACGCCGGGACAGGTCTCTAACTATGGCTACACCTTC.

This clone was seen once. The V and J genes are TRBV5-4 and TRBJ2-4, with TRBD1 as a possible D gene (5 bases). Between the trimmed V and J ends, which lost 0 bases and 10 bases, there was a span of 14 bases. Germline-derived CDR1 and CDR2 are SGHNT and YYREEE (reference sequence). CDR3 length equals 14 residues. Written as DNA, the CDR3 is TGTGCCAGCAGCTTGGCTTCAGCAGGGCGTATTCAGTACTTC. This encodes CASSLASAGRIQYF. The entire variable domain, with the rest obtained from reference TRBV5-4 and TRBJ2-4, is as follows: ETGVTQSPTHLIKTRGQQVTLRCSSQSGHNTVSWYQQALGQGPQFIFQYYREEENGRGNFPPRFSGLQFPNYSSELNVNALELDDSALYLCASSLASAGRIQYFGAGTRLSVL.

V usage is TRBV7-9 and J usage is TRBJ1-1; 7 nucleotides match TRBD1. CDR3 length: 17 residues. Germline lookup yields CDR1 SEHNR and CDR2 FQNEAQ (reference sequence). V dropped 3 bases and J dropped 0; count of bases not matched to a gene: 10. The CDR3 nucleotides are TGTGCCAGCAGCTTTGAATGGGGCAGGGGGATGAACACTGAAGCTTTCTTT. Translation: CASSFEWGRGMNTEAFF.

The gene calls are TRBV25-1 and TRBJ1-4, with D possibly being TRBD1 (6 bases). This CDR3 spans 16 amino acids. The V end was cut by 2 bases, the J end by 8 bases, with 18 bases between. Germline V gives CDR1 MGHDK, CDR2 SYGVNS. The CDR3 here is CASSERSTGAGEKLFF. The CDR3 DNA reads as TGTGCCAGCAGTGAACGATCGACGGGGGCGGGAGAAAAACTGTTTTTT.

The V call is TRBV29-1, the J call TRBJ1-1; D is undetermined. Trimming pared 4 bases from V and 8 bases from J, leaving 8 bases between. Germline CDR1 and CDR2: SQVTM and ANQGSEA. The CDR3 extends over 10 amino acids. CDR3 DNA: TGCAGCGTTGGGGTCACGGAAGCTTTCTTT. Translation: CSVGVTEAFF.

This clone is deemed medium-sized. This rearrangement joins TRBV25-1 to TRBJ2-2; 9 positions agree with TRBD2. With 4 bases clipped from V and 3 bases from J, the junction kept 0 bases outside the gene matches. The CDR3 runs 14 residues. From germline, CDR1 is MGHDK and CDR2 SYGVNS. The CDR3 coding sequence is TGTGCCAGCAGTGGGACTAGCGACACCGGGGAGCTGTTTTTT. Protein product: CASSGTSDTGELFF.

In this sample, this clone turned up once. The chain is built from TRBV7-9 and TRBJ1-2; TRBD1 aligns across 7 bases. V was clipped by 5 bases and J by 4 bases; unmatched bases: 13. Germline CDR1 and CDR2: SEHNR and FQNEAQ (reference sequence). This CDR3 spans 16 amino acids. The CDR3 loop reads CASSLVRWDRAYGYTF. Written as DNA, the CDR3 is TGTGCCAGCAGCCTCGTAAGGTGGGACAGAGCCTATGGCTACACCTTC.

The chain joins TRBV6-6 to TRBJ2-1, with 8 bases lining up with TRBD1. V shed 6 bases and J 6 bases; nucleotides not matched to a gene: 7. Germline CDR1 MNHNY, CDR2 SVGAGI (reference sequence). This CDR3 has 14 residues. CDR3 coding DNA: TGTGCCAGCAGACTACAGGGGGAAGTCAATGAGCAGTTCTTC. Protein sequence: CASRLQGEVNEQFF.

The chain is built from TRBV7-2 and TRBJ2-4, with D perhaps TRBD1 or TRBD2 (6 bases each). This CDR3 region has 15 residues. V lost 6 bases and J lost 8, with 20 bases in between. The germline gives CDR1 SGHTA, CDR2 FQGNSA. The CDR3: CASSSQPGAEYIQYF. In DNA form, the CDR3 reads TGTGCCAGCAGTTCCCAACCGGGGGCCGAGTACATTCAGTACTTC. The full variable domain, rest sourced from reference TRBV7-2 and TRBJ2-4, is GAGVSQSPSNKVTEKGKDVELRCDPISGHTALYWYRQSLGQGLEFLIYFQGNSAPDKSGLPSDRFSAERTGGSVSTLTIQRTQQEDSAVYLCASSSQPGAEYIQYFGAGTRLSVL.

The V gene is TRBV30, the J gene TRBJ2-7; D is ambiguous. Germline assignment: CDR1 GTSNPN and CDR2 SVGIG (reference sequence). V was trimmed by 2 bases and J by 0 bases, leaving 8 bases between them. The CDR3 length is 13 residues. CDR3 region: CAWSNQNSYEQYF. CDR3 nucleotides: TGTGCCTGGAGTAACCAGAACTCCTACGAGCAGTACTTC.